Listed below are T cell receptor beta chains from one sample, sequenced in a study of shared clonotypes between healthy human individuals. Sequencing used immunoSEQ multiplex PCR; TCRdb keeps in-frame clones, though not all of them. The sample consists of over 400,000 clones, approximately 82% of them appearing once. Sequencing was done on a sample of PBMCs. The origin of the receptors is a middle-aged woman in good health. Some clones in this sample may be carry-over from other donors' samples. Each CDR3 is given with its conserved first and last residue. The D gene is left open where the match is weak. Rows may omit the clone size; those that give it use once, few, many or a size class.

D gene | clone size | J gene | V gene | CDR3 length | CDR3 DNA | CDR3 protein
. | . | TRBJ2-7 | TRBV2 | 15 | TGTGCCAGCAGTACCAGACAGCGGCACTCCTACGAGCAGTACTTC | CASSTRQRHSYEQYF
TRBD2 | . | TRBJ2-3 | TRBV10-3 | 16 | TGTGCCATCAGCGCTACTAGCGGGAGGAACTTAGATACGCAGTATTTT | CAISATSGRNLDTQYF
. | . | TRBJ2-2 | TRBV11-2 | 15 | TGTGCCAGCACCAGGGACGGATTAAACACCGGGGAGCTGTTTTTT | CASTRDGLNTGELFF
TRBD2 | once | TRBJ2-1 | TRBV18 | 15 | TGTGCCAGCTCACCCCGACTAGCGGGAGACAATGAGCAGTTCTTC | CASSPRLAGDNEQFF
. | . | TRBJ2-7 | TRBV5-5 | 15 | TGTGCCAGCAGCTTGGATCTAGCGTACTCCTACGAGCAGTACTTC | CASSLDLAYSYEQYF
TRBD1 | . | TRBJ1-1 | TRBV7-6 | 14 | TGTGCCAGCAGCTTAGACCAGCTATCGGGACAGAGTTTCTTT | CASSLDQLSGQSFF
. | . | TRBJ1-1 | TRBV30 | 14 | TGTGCCTGGAGTGTACTTAGGGCCCCGGATCAGGGCAAGTTT | CAWSVLRAPDQGKF
TRBD1 | . | TRBJ1-1 | TRBV5-4 | 15 | TGTGCCAGCAGCTTGGACCCAGGGGGGTACACTGAAGCTTTCTTT | CASSLDPGGYTEAFF
. | . | TRBJ1-5 | TRBV5-5 | 14 | TGTGCCAGCAGCTCCCACTGGAGGGATCAGCCCCAGCATTTT | CASSSHWRDQPQHF
. | . | TRBJ1-1 | TRBV19 | 16 | TGTGCCAGTAGTCCCCACCAGGTGACCTTGGGGACTGAAGCTTTCTTT | CASSPHQVTLGTEAFF
TRBD2 | . | TRBJ2-7 | TRBV11-2 | 15 | TGTGCCAGCAGCCCCCGGACTAGCGCCGGCTACGAGCAGTACTTC | CASSPRTSAGYEQYF
TRBD2 | . | TRBJ2-3 | TRBV7-3 | 13 | TGTGCCAGCAGCCCCGGCTCGGCGGGAGCATTAGATTTT | CASSPGSAGALDF
TRBD1 | . | TRBJ2-5 | TRBV18 | 14 | TGTGCCAGCTCCGACAGGGCACGCGGGGAGACCCAGTACTTC | CASSDRARGETQYF
. | . | TRBJ1-4 | TRBV27 | 13 | TGTGCCAGCAGTCCCCGGGGGCCGGAAAAACTGTTTTTT | CASSPRGPEKLFF
. | . | TRBJ1-4 | TRBV30 | 14 | TGTGCCTGGAGTTCCGGAGCCCTTAATGAAAAACTGTTTTTT | CAWSSGALNEKLFF
TRBD1 | . | TRBJ1-5 | TRBV5-5 | 14 | TGTGCCAGCAGCATATACGGGACAGATCAGCCCCAGCATTTT | CASSIYGTDQPQHF
TRBD2 | . | TRBJ2-7 | TRBV7-9 | 16 | TGTGCCAGCAGCCCGGTAAAAAGCGGGAACTCCTACGAGCAGTACTTC | CASSPVKSGNSYEQYF
. | . | TRBJ2-5 | TRBV5-4 | 14 | TGTGCCAGCAGGGGGGGACAAGCGGGTGAGACCCAGTACTTC | CASRGGQAGETQYF
. | . | TRBJ2-1 | TRBV7-7 | 15 | TGTGCCAGCAGCCCGGGGCCCGTCGGTAACAATGAGCAGTTCTTC | CASSPGPVGNNEQFF
. | . | TRBJ2-7 | TRBV2 | 14 | TGTGCCACCACTCTAGGGGACGGGACCTACGAGCAGTACTTC | CATTLGDGTYEQYF
. | . | TRBJ1-6 | TRBV5-1 | 15 | TGCGCCAGCAGCTTGCGGCAGAGTAGTAATTCACCCCTCCACTTT | CASSLRQSSNSPLHF
TRBD1 | . | TRBJ2-1 | TRBV19 | 14 | TGTGCCAGTAGGAGGGACAGGGGGTACAATGAGCAGTTCTTC | CASRRDRGYNEQFF
. | . | TRBJ2-5 | TRBV5-1 | 16 | TGCGCCAGCAGCTGGGGGGACGTCATTGCGGGGCAGACCCAGTACTTC | CASSWGDVIAGQTQYF
. | . | TRBJ2-2 | TRBV6-5 | 13 | TGTGCCAGCAGCCAAGCGGGCACCGGGGAGCTGTTTTTT | CASSQAGTGELFF
TRBD1 | . | TRBJ2-1 | TRBV7-9 | 17 | TGTGCCAGCAGCTTAGCCCAGACAGGGGTCCTCGAGTTGGGGCAGTTCTTC | CASSLAQTGVLELGQFF
. | . | TRBJ2-7 | TRBV28 | 13 | TGTGCCAGCAGTTTAGGTCTCCTCTACGAGCAGTACTTC | CASSLGLLYEQYF
TRBD2 | . | TRBJ2-3 | TRBV14 | 15 | TGTGCCAGCGGCCGCACTAGCGGGAGCACAGATACGCAGTATTTT | CASGRTSGSTDTQYF
TRBD1 | once | TRBJ2-5 | TRBV28 | 13 | TGTGCCAGCAGACGACAGGGGGTCGAGACCCAGTACTTC | CASRRQGVETQYF
. | . | TRBJ1-1 | TRBV6-6 | 16 | TGTGCCAGCAGACTCCCGGCTTTACAGGCTCTGACTGAAGCTTTCTTT | CASRLPALQALTEAFF
. | . | TRBJ2-1 | TRBV28 | 12 | TGTGCCAGCCTCGGGACATACGGTGAGCAGTTCTTC | CASLGTYGEQFF
TRBD2 | . | TRBJ2-2 | TRBV5-4 | 16 | TGTGCCAGCAGCACGGCGGTAGCGGGCGACACCGGGGAGCTGTTTTTT | CASSTAVAGDTGELFF
. | . | TRBJ2-3 | TRBV9 | 14 | TGTGCCAGCAGCCCTCTACTAGGCACAGATACGCAGTATTTT | CASSPLLGTDTQYF
. | . | TRBJ2-7 | TRBV9 | 14 | TGTGCCAGCAGCGTAGGGGGGAATACCTACGAGCAGTACTTC | CASSVGGNTYEQYF
. | . | TRBJ2-2 | TRBV9 | 15 | TGTGCCAGCAGCCCCGGGGGCTGGCGCACCGGGGAGCTGTTTTTT | CASSPGGWRTGELFF
. | once | TRBJ2-7 | TRBV6-5 | 11 | TGTGCCAGCACTGACGGGGGAGAGCAGTACTTC | CASTDGGEQYF
. | . | TRBJ2-2 | TRBV10-3 | 14 | TGTGCCCACAGGCGAGGGGATACCACCGGGGAGCTGTTTTTT | CAHRRGDTTGELFF
. | . | TRBJ2-7 | TRBV6-1 | 11 | TGTGCCAGCACTCAGGTCTACGAGCAGTACTTC | CASTQVYEQYF
. | . | TRBJ1-1 | TRBV27 | 14 | TGTGCCAGCAGTCCCCAGGGGCATAACACTGAAGCTTTCTTT | CASSPQGHNTEAFF
. | . | TRBJ2-3 | TRBV4-1 | 15 | TGCGCCAGCAGCCAAGAGTGGGGGGGCACAGATACGCAGTATTTT | CASSQEWGGTDTQYF
. | . | TRBJ1-1 | TRBV7-8 | 16 | TGTGCCAGCAGCCCCCTCGGCCGTTCTTTGAACACTGAAGCTTTCTTT | CASSPLGRSLNTEAFF
. | . | TRBJ2-7 | TRBV21-1 | 15 | TGTGCCAGCAGCAAAGTCCCAGGGGATAGCTACGAGCAGTACTTC | CASSKVPGDSYEQYF
TRBD2 | . | TRBJ2-1 | TRBV18 | 14 | TGTGCCAGCTCACCGGAGATTGCTAGCGGGAGCGCGTTCTTC | CASSPEIASGSAFF
TRBD2 | . | TRBJ2-5 | TRBV5-5 | 14 | TGTGCCAGCAGTTTCCTAGCGGGAGCGGAGACCCAGTACTTC | CASSFLAGAETQYF
TRBD2 | many | TRBJ2-7 | TRBV6-4 | 14 | TGTGCCAGCTCTATTTCAGCGGGAGGCTACGAGCAGTACTTC | CASSISAGGYEQYF
TRBD2 | . | TRBJ2-7 | TRBV4-2 | 18 | TGTGCCAGCAGCCAAGAAATTTGGCTAGCGGGAGGCTCCTACGAGCAGTACTTC | CASSQEIWLAGGSYEQYF
. | . | TRBJ2-7 | TRBV4-3 | 14 | TGCGCCAGCAGCCGGGCCGGCGGGGACTACGAGCAGTACTTC | CASSRAGGDYEQYF
. | . | TRBJ2-1 | TRBV11-3 | 13 | TGTGCCAGCAGCTTGTCCAGGGGAAATGAGCAGTTCTTC | CASSLSRGNEQFF
. | few | TRBJ1-5 | TRBV18 | 12 | TGTGCCAGCTCACCACGGGAAGGGCCCCAGCATTTT | CASSPREGPQHF
TRBD1 | . | TRBJ2-7 | TRBV28 | 16 | TGTGCCAGCAGTTCTCTCGGGACAGGGAGTCCCTACGAGCAGTACTTC | CASSSLGTGSPYEQYF
TRBD2 | few | TRBJ2-7 | TRBV25-1 | 15 | TGTGCCAGCAGTGGAAATAGCGGGAGCGGCTACGAGCAGTACTTC | CASSGNSGSGYEQYF
. | . | TRBJ2-3 | TRBV14 | 17 | TGTGCCAGCAGCCAAGGTTACTTACGGGGAGTTGCAGATACGCAGTATTTT | CASSQGYLRGVADTQYF
. | . | TRBJ2-7 | TRBV10-1 | 13 | TGCGCCAGCAGTCTAGGCTGGGCCTACGAGCAGTACTTC | CASSLGWAYEQYF
TRBD1 | . | TRBJ2-5 | TRBV7-8 | 15 | TGTGCCAGCAGCCCCCGACAGGGGGCAAAAGAGACCCAGTACTTC | CASSPRQGAKETQYF
TRBD2 | . | TRBJ2-3 | TRBV7-2 | 17 | TGTGCCAGCAGCTTAGAGCCGGTAGCGGGAGGAGTGGATACGCAGTATTTT | CASSLEPVAGGVDTQYF
TRBD1 | . | TRBJ1-2 | TRBV6-5 | 12 | TGTGCCAGCAGGGGACAGTACTATGGCTACACCTTC | CASRGQYYGYTF